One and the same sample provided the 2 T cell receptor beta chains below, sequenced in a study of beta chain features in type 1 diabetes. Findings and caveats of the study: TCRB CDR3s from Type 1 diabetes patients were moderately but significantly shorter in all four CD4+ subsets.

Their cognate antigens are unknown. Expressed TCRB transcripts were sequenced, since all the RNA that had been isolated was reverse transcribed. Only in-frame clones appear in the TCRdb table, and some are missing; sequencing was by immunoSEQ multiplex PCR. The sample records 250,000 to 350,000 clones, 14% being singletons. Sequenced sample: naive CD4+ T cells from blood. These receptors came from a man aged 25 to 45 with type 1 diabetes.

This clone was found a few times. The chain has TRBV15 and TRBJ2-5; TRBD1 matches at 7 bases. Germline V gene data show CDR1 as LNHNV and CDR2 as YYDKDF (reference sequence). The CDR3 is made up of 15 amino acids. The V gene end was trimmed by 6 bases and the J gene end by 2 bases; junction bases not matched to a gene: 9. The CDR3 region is CATRGTDLIQETQYF. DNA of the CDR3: TGTGCCACCAGGGGGACAGACCTGATACAAGAGACCCAGTACTTC.

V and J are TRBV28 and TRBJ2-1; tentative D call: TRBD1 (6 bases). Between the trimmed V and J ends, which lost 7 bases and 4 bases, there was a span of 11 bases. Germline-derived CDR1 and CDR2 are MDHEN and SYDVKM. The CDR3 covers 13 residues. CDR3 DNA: TGTGCCAGCACGTCCGGACAGTACAATGAGCAGTTCTTC. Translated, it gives CASTSGQYNEQFF.